This T cell receptor beta chain is from a study of blood T cell repertoires in COVID-19. About the study: Collection of acute and convalescent COVID-19 samples took place in the United States, Italy and Spain. PBMCs, B-cell-depleted T cells, or T cells provided the cDNA or gDNA that made up the material.

The germline V gene encodes CDR1 SNHLY and CDR2 FYNNEI. The CDR3 totals 15 residues. Unmatched junction bases numbered 8, after V lost 6 bases and J lost 4 bases. Source study methods: Amplification of reference gene primers was used by the study to estimate nucleated cell counts. The protocol was immunoSEQ multiplex PCR, while the TCRdb copy is restricted to in-frame clones and leaves out a portion. From that table come the V and J calls and clone size; the DNA was used to work out D and trimming. The profile shows fewer than 200,000 clones, 82% of them singletons. The sequence derives from a woman in her thirties or forties with COVID-19, enrolled during active disease. The sample comprised peripheral blood. V is TRBV2 and J is TRBJ2-2; 7 bases are shared with TRBD1. The CDR3, as DNA: TGTGCCAGCAGGCAGACAGGGAGTGCCACCGGGGAGCTGTTTTTT. Its translation is CASRQTGSATGELFF.